This entry lists 14 T cell receptor beta chains sequenced from one sample in a study of Graves' ophthalmopathy and Graves' hyperthyroidism. Amplified TCR beta CDR3 regions were obtained using RNA transcripts as template. RT-PCR in the first round used HTBI primers; a second-round multiplex PCR followed. A single record per CDR3 protein comes from TCRdb applying MiXCR to the multiplex PCR reads. The repertoire consists of around 1.1 million distinct CDR3 sequences, with roughly 35% occurring once and the leading ten covering roughly 10%. The source material was peripheral blood or thyroid tissue (not recorded which). Every receptor here comes from an adult man with Graves' hyperthyroidism.

V gene TRBV5-1 combines with J gene TRBJ2-7; 11 positions agree with TRBD1. The CDR3 is 15 residues long. The J segment lost 3 bases and the V segment lost 4 bases, leaving 6 bases of the junction unmatched. Germline CDR1 SGHRS, CDR2 YFSETQ. The CDR3, as DNA: TGCGCCAGCAGCCAGGGACAGGGGGAAAACTACGAGCAGTACTTC. Its translation: CASSQGQGENYEQYF.

The chain employs TRBV4-3 and TRBJ1-2, with D perhaps TRBD1 (5 bases). The CDR3 consists of 15 residues. Germline V CDR1 and CDR2: LGHNA, YSLEER. V shed 1 base and J shed 7 bases, with 16 bases lying between them. The DNA of the CDR3 is TGCGCCAGCAGCCAAGGGGGCTCAACGGGTGGTGGCTACACCTTC. Translated, it gives CASSQGGSTGGGYTF.

J is TRBJ1-2 and V is TRBV15; 7 nucleotides match TRBD1. The CDR3 covers 13 residues. Germline V lookup: CDR1 LNHNV, CDR2 YYDKDF (reference sequence). V gave up 3 bases and J gave up 5 bases; unmatched junction bases: 3. CDR3 nucleotide sequence: TGTGCCACCAGCAGCGCAGGGGGGTATGGCTACACCTTC. Its translation is CATSSAGGYGYTF.

Notes on this clonotype: A much more abundant neighbour one base away suggests this may be a read error. The V gene is TRBV20-1, the J gene TRBJ2-7; D is perhaps TRBD1 (5 bases). The CDR3 runs to 15 residues. Germline CDR1 reads DFQATT; CDR2 reads SNEGSKA (reference sequence). Trimming took off 0 bases at V and 3 bases at J, with 15 bases between the two ends. CDR3 DNA: TGCAGTGCTAGAGATGACGGACAAGGGCGCTACGAGCAGTACTTC. Its translation is CSARDDGQGRYEQYF.

In its sample, this clonotype was seen many times. V and J are TRBV9 and TRBJ1-1; D is ambiguous. Germline values: CDR1 SGDLS, CDR2 YYNGEE. The CDR3 is made up of 15 amino acids. The V gene lost 0 bases and the J gene lost 1 base, with 10 bases spanning the gap. The CDR3 DNA follows: TGTGCCAGCAGCGTAGGTGGCGGCTCGAACACTGAAGCTTTCTTT. It encodes CASSVGGGSNTEAFF. The variable domain in full, with the rest retrieved from reference TRBV9 and TRBJ1-1, is DSGVTQTPKHLITATGQRVTLRCSPRSGDLSVYWYQQSLDQGLQFLIQYYNGEERAKGNILERFSAQQFPDLHSELNLSSLELGDSALYFCASSVGGGSNTEAFFGQGTRLTVV.

DNA for the CDR3: TGTGCCAGCAGCTCTAGCTACGCCAGCACAGATACGCAGTATTTT. Protein: CASSSSYASTDTQYF. The chain combines TRBV11-2 with TRBJ2-3; a weak D match, TRBD2 (5 bases). V lost 4 bases, J lost 0 bases, and 11 bases lay in between. Per the germline V gene, CDR1 is SGHAT and CDR2 is FQNNGV. The length of the CDR3 is 15 residues.

The chain is built from TRBV29-1 and TRBJ2-5; D is perhaps TRBD2 (6 bases). The germline gives CDR1 SQVTM, CDR2 ANQGSEA. The CDR3 is 14 residues long. CDR3: CSASVGGDQETQYF. The DNA for the CDR3 is TGCAGTGCTAGCGTCGGCGGCGACCAAGAGACCCAGTACTTC.

This clonotype showed up just a few times. The junction departs from germline at one end; a sequencing error may be responsible. This chain connects TRBV12-3 or TRBV12-4 to TRBJ1-4; TRBD1 aligns across 9 bases. This CDR3 has 10 residues. CDR3 residues: CASSLPGQGF. The CDR3 DNA follows: TGTGCCAGCAGTCTTCCGGGACAGGGATTT.

The chain has TRBV20-1 and TRBJ1-1; 8 nucleotides line up with TRBD1. The CDR3 is 12 residues long. The germline V gene has CDR1 DFQATT and CDR2 SNEGSKA (reference sequence). This chain's CDR3 is CSLNDRGTEAFF. Written as DNA, the CDR3 is TGCAGCTTAAACGACAGGGGCACTGAAGCTTTCTTT.

The CDR3 reads CASSGGVIVDRGPETQYF. The CDR3 nucleotides are TGTGCCAGCAGCGGTGGGGTCATAGTCGACAGGGGGCCTGAGACCCAGTACTTC. The rearrangement joins TRBV5-6 to TRBJ2-5; 10 positions agree with TRBD1. Losses at the gene ends were 4 bases for V and 5 bases for J; bases not matched to a gene: 17. Germline values: CDR1 SGHDT, CDR2 YYEEEE. The CDR3 has 18 amino acids.

J is TRBJ1-4 and V is TRBV2; 9 nucleotides match TRBD1. The ends lost 7 bases at V and 5 bases at J; junction bases unmatched: 11. The CDR3 has 16 residues. CDR1 SNHLY and CDR2 FYNNEI come from the germline V gene. The CDR3 DNA reads as TGTGCCAGCAAAAACCCCCGACAGGGGGGAAATGAAAAACTGTTTTTT. Translated, it gives CASKNPRQGGNEKLFF.

The V gene is TRBV24-1, the J gene TRBJ2-3; 10 positions agree with TRBD2. This CDR3 region has 16 residues. V trimming: 2 bases; J trimming: 0 bases; junction bases outside the gene matches: 1. Germline V CDR1 and CDR2: KGHDR, SFDVKD. CDR3 sequence (DNA): TGTGCCACCAGTGATTGGACTAGCGGAAGCACAGATACGCAGTATTTT. Protein: CATSDWTSGSTDTQYF.

At least ten counts were recorded for this clonotype. The V call is TRBV11-2, the J call TRBJ2-7; D is unclear. From germline, CDR1 is SGHAT and CDR2 FQNNGV. The V end was cut by 0 bases, the J end by 0 bases, with 6 bases between. CDR3 length equals 14 residues. The CDR3 region is CASSLDLGSYEQYF. The CDR3 DNA follows: TGTGCCAGCAGCTTAGATCTAGGCTCCTACGAGCAGTACTTC.

This clonotype came up a few times. This chain links TRBV7-9 with TRBJ2-7; D perhaps matches TRBD2 (5 bases). Trimming stripped 5 bases from V and 0 bases from J, with 23 bases between. Germline loops: CDR1 SEHNR, CDR2 FQNEAQ (reference sequence). This CDR3 contains 18 residues. The CDR3 sequence is CASSGVRSGPAGSYEQYF. The DNA for the CDR3 is TGTGCCAGCAGCGGAGTAAGGTCTGGACCCGCGGGCTCCTACGAGCAGTACTTC.